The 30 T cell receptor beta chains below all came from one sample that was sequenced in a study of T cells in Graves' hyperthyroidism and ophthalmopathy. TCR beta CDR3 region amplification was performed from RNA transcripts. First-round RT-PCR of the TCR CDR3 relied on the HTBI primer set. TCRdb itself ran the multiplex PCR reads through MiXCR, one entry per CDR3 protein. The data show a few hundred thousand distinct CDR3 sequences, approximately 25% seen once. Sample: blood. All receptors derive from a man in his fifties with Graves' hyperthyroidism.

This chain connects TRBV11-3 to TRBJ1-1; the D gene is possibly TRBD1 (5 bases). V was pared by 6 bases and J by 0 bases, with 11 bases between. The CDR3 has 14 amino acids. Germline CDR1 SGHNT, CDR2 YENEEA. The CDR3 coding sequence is TGTGCCAGCAGAACCGGGACGGTGAACACTGAAGCTTTCTTT. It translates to CASRTGTVNTEAFF.

The CDR3 nucleotides are TGTGCCAGCAGTCGGGGGAGAGAGGCAGATACGCAGTATTTT. As protein: CASSRGREADTQYF. The chain is built from TRBV28 and TRBJ2-3; D might be TRBD2 (6 bases). The V gene lost 5 bases and the J gene lost 4 bases, with 13 bases spanning the gap. Looked up from germline, CDR1 is MDHEN and CDR2 is SYDVKM. The CDR3 is 14 residues long.

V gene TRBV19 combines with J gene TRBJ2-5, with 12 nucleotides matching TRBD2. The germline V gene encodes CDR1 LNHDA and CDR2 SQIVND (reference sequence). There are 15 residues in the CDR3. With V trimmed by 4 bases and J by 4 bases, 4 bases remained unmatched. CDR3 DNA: TGTGCCAGTAGTAGAAGGACTAGCGGGACAGAGACCCAGTACTTC. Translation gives CASSRRTSGTETQYF.

The CDR3 sequence: CASSLEEGLAGVTPYEQYF. CDR3 nucleotides: TGTGCCAGCAGCTTAGAGGAAGGACTAGCGGGAGTTACCCCCTACGAGCAGTACTTC. The V gene is TRBV11-2, the J gene TRBJ2-7, with 13 positions matching TRBD2. V shed 0 bases, J shed 2 bases, and the junction held 10 bases outside the gene matches. The CDR3 sequence is 19 residues long. Per the germline V gene, CDR1 is SGHAT and CDR2 is FQNNGV.

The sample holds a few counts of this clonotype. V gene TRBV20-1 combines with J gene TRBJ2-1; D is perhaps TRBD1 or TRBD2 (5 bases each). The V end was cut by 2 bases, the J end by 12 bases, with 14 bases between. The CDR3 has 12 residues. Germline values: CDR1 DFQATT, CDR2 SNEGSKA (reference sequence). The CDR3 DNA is TGCAGTGCTAGACACGATATCGGGACGCAGTTCTTC. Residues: CSARHDIGTQFF.

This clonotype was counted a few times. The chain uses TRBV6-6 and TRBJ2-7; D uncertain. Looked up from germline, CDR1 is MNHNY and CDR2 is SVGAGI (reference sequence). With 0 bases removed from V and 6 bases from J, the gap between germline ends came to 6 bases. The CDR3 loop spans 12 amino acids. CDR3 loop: CASSYSMSEQYF. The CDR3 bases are TGTGCCAGCAGTTACTCGATGAGCGAGCAGTACTTC.

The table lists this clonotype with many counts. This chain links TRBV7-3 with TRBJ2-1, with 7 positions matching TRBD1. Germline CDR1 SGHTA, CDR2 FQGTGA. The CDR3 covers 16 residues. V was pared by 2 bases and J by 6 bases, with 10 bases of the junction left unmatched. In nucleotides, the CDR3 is TGTGCCAGCAGCTTAGGTGGACAGGCCCCCCGCAATGAGCAGTTCTTC. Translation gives CASSLGGQAPRNEQFF.

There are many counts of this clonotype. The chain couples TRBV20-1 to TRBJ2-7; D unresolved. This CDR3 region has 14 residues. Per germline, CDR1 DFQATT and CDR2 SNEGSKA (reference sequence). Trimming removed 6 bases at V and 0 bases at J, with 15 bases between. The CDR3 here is CSATDPASSYEQYF. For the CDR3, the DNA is TGCAGTGCCACCGACCCGGCTAGCTCCTACGAGCAGTACTTC.

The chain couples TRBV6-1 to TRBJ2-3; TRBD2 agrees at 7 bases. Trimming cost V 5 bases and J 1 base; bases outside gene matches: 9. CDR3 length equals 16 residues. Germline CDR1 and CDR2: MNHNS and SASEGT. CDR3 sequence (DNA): TGTGCCAGCAGTTTCGGCGGGAGCATAGGCACAGATACGCAGTATTTT. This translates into CASSFGGSIGTDTQYF.

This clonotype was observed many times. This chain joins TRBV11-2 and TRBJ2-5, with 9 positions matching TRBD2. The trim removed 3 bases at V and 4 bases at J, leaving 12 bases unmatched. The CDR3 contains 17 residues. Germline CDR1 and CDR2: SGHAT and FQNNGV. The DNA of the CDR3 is TGTGCCAGCAGCTTCCAGGGAAGCGGGAGGTATGCAGAGACCCAGTACTTC. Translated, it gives CASSFQGSGRYAETQYF.

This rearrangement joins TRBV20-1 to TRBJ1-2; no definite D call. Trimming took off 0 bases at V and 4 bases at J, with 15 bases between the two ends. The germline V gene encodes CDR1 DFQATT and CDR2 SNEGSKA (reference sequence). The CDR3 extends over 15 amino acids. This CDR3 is CSARDLRTPSYGYTF. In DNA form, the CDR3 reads TGCAGTGCTAGAGATCTAAGAACCCCTAGCTATGGCTACACCTTC.

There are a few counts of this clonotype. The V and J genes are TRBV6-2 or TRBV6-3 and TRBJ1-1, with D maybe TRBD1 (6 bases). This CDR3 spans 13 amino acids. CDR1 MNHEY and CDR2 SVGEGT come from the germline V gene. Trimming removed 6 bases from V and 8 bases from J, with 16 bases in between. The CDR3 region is CASSMTGVYEAFF. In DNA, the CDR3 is TGTGCCAGCAGCATGACAGGAGTTTACGAAGCTTTCTTT.

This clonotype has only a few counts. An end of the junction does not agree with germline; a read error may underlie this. In nucleotides, the CDR3 is TGTGCCAGCAGTTTAAACCGGGACTTTCCCCACTTC. Protein product: CASSLNRDFPHF. The chain couples TRBV12-3 or TRBV12-4 to TRBJ2-5; D possibly corresponds to TRBD2 (6 bases). The CDR3 contains 12 residues.

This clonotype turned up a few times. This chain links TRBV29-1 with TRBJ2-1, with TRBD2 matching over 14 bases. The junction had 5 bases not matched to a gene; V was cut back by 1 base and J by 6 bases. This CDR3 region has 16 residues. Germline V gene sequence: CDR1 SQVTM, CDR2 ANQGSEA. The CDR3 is CSVEGGTSGRVNEQFF. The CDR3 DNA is TGCAGCGTTGAAGGCGGGACTAGCGGGAGAGTCAATGAGCAGTTCTTC.

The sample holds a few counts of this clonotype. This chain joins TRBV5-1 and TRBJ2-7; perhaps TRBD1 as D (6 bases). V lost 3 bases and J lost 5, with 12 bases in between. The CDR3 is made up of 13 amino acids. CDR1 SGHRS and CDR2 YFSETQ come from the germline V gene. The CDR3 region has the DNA TGCGCCAGCAGCTACACAGGGTTCAACGAGCAGTACTTC. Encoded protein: CASSYTGFNEQYF. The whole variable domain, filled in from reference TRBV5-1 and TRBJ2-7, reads KAGVTQTPRYLIKTRGQQVTLSCSPISGHRSVSWYQQTPGQGLQFLFEYFSETQRNKGNFPGRFSGRQFSNSRSEMNVSTLELGDSALYLCASSYTGFNEQYFGPGTRLTVT.

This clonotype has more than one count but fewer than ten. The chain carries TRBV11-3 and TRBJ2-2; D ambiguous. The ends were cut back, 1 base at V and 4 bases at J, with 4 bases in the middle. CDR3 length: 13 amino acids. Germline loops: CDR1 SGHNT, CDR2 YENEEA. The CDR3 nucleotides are TGTGCCAGCAGCTTAGTCAGCACCGGGGAGCTGTTTTTT. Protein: CASSLVSTGELFF.

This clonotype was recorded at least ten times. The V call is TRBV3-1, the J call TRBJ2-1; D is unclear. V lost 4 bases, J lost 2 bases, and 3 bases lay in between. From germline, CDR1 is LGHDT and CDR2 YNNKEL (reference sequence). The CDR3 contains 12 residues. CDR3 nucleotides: TGTGCCAGCAGCCGCGCCTACAATGAGCAGTTCTTC. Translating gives CASSRAYNEQFF.

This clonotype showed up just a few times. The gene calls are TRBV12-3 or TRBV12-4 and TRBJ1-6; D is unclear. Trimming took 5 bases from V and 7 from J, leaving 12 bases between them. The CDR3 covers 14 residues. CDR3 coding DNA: TGTGCCAGCAGTCCCGAGCCGGGGAATTCACCCCTCCACTTT. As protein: CASSPEPGNSPLHF.

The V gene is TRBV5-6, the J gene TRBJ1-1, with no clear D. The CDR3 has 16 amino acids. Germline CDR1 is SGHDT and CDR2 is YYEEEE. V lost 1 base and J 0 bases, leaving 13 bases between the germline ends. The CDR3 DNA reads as TGTGCCAGCAGCTTGACCAAATTCATCATGAACACTGAAGCTTTCTTT. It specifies CASSLTKFIMNTEAFF.

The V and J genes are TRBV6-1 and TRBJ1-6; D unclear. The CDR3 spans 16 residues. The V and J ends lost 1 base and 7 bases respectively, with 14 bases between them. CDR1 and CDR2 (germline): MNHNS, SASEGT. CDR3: CASSEGVRRMNSPLHF. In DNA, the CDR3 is TGTGCCAGCAGTGAAGGAGTAAGGCGGATGAATTCACCCCTCCACTTT.

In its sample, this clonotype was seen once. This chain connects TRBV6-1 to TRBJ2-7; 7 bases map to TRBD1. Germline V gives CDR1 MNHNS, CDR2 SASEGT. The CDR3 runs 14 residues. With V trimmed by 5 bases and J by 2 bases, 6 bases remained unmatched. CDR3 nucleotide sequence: TGTGCCAGCAGTCTGACAGGGATAACCTACGAGCAGTACTTC. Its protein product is CASSLTGITYEQYF.

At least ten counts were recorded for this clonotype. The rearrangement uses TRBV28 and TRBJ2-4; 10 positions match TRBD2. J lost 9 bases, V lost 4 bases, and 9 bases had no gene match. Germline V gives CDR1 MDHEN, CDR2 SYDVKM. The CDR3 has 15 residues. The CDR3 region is CASSSSAGGPGIQYF. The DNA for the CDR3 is TGTGCCAGCAGTTCGTCAGCGGGAGGGCCTGGCATTCAGTACTTC. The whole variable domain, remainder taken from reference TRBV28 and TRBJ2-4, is DVKVTQSSRYLVKRTGEKVFLECVQDMDHENMFWYRQDPGLGLRLIYFSYDVKMKEKGDIPEGYSVSREKKERFSLILESASTNQTSMYLCASSSSAGGPGIQYFGAGTRLSVL.

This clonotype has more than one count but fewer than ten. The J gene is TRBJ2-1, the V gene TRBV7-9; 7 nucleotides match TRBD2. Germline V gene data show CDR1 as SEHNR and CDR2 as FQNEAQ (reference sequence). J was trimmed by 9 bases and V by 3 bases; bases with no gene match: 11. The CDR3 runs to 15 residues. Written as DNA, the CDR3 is TGTGCCAGCAGCTTCGAGGGAGGGCCGTTAGGTGAGCAGTTCTTC. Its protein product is CASSFEGGPLGEQFF.

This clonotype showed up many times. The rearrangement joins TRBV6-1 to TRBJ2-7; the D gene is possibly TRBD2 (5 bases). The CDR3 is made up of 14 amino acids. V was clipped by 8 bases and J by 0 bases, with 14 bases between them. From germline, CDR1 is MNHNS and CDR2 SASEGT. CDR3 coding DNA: TGTGCCAGCGGCTCCACTAGTGCCTCCTACGAGCAGTACTTC. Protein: CASGSTSASYEQYF.

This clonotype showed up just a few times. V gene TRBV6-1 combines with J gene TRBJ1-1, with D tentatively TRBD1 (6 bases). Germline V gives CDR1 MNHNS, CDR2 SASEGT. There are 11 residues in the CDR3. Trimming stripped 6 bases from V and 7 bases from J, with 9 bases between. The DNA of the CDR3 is TGTGCCAGCAGCCACAGGGTTGAAGCTTTCTTT. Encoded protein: CASSHRVEAFF.

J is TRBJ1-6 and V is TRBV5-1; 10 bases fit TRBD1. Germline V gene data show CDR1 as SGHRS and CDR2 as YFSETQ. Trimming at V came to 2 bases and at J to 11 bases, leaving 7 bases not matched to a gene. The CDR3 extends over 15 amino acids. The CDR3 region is CASSLPGQGTTPLHF. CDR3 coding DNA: TGCGCCAGCAGCTTACCGGGACAGGGGACAACACCCCTCCACTTT. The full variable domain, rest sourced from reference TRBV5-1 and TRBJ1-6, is KAGVTQTPRYLIKTRGQQVTLSCSPISGHRSVSWYQQTPGQGLQFLFEYFSETQRNKGNFPGRFSGRQFSNSRSEMNVSTLELGDSALYLCASSLPGQGTTPLHFGNGTRLTVT.

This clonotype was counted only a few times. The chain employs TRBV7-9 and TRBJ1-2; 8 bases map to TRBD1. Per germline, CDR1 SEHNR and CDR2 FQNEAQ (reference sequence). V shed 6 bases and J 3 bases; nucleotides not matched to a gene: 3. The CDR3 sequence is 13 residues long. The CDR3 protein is CASSLQGDYGYTF. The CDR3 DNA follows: TGTGCCAGCAGTTTACAGGGGGACTATGGCTACACCTTC.

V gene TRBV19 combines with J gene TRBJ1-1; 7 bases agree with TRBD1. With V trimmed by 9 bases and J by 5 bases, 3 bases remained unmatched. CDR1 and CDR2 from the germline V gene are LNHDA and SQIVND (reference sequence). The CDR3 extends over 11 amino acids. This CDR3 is CASLTGTEAFF. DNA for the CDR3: TGTGCCAGCCTGACAGGGACTGAAGCTTTCTTT.

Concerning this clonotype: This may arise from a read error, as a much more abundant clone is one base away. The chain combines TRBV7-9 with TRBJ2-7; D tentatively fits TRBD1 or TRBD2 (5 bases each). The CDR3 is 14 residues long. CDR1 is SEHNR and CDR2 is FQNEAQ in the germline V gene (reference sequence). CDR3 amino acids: CASSLAGESYERYF. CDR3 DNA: TGTGCCAGCAGCTTAGCGGGGGAATCCTACGAGCGGTACTTC. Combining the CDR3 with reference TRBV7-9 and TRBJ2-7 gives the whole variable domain DTGVSQNPRHKITKRGQNVTFRCDPISEHNRLYWYRQTLGQGPEFLTYFQNEAQLEKSRLLSDRFSAERPKGSFSTLEIQRTEQGDSAMYLCASSLAGESYERYFGPGTRLTVT.

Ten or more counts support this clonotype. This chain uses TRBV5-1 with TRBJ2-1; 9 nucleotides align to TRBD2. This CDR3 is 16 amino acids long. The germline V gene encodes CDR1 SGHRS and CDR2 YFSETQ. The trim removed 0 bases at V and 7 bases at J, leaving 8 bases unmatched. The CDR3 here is CASSLAREGMGNEQFF. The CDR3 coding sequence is TGCGCCAGCAGCTTGGCGCGGGAGGGCATGGGTAATGAGCAGTTCTTC.